This T cell receptor (beta chain) was recovered during a study of blood T cell repertoires in COVID-19. Study in general: The analysed material was cDNA or gDNA that came from T cells, B-cell-depleted T cells, or PBMCs.

Deletions cut 2 bases from V and 0 bases from J, with 7 bases between. This CDR3 has 14 residues. Germline-derived CDR1 and CDR2 are MNHEY and SVGAGI. As processed by the authors: Amplification of reference gene primers was used by the study to estimate nucleated cell counts. Measured with immunoSEQ multiplex PCR; TCRdb has only the in-frame clones, and not every one. That table supplies the V and J calls and clone size; D and trimming were determined from the DNA. The sample gives some 250,000 clones, around 90% of which show up once; about 0.74% is in the top ten. The receptor was derived from a woman aged 25 to 39 with acute or convalescent COVID-19. What was sequenced was peripheral blood. The chain uses TRBV6-5 and TRBJ1-1; possible D gene TRBD1, 6 bases. The CDR3: CASSYAGVNTEAFF. As DNA, the CDR3 is TGTGCCAGCAGTTACGCAGGGGTGAACACTGAAGCTTTCTTT.